Below are 14 T cell receptor beta chains sequenced from a single sample in a study of blood T cell repertoires in COVID-19. TCRdb's table, derived via immunoSEQ multiplex PCR, lists solely in-frame clones and lacks some. The sample contains just over 300,000 clones, roughly nine tenths of which appear only once. The specimen was peripheral blood. The receptors come from a man aged 18 to 29 with active or convalescent COVID-19.

The chain uses TRBV6-5 and TRBJ1-2; TRBD1 aligns across 8 bases. Germline CDR1 MNHEY, CDR2 SVGAGI. The junction had 7 bases not matched to a gene; V was cut back by 5 bases and J by 8 bases. The CDR3 runs to 13 residues. CDR3 bases: TGTGCCAGCAGTCTGGACAGGGCCCGGGGCTACACCTTC. Translation: CASSLDRARGYTF.

This rearrangement joins TRBV12-3 or TRBV12-4 to TRBJ2-5; the D is unclear. Trimming stripped 8 bases from V and 4 bases from J, with 8 bases between. CDR3 length equals 11 residues. The CDR3 DNA reads as TGTGCCAGCCTCCACGGAGAGACCCAGTACTTC. It translates to CASLHGETQYF.

This clone came up once. The rearrangement links TRBV6-5 to TRBJ2-3; 14 bases align to TRBD2. The length of the CDR3 is 16 residues. V lost 4 bases and J lost 2; bases outside the gene matches: 2. The germline V gene encodes CDR1 MNHEY and CDR2 SVGAGI. The CDR3: CASSWTSGGFTDTQYF. In DNA form, the CDR3 reads TGTGCCAGCAGTTGGACTAGCGGGGGGTTCACAGATACGCAGTATTTT.

Regarding this clone: Other nucleotide sequences in the sample specify the same CDR3. The CDR3 here is CASSLTSGGTDTQYF. DNA for the CDR3: TGCGCCAGCAGCTTGACTAGCGGGGGCACAGATACGCAGTATTTT. The chain combines TRBV5-1 with TRBJ2-3; 10 bases line up with TRBD2. Germline loops: CDR1 SGHRS, CDR2 YFSETQ. V lost 1 base, J lost 1 base, and 0 bases stayed unmatched. The CDR3 consists of 15 residues. The complete variable domain, with remaining parts taken from reference TRBV5-1 and TRBJ2-3, reads KAGVTQTPRYLIKTRGQQVTLSCSPISGHRSVSWYQQTPGQGLQFLFEYFSETQRNKGNFPGRFSGRQFSNSRSEMNVSTLELGDSALYLCASSLTSGGTDTQYFGPGTRLTVL.

V usage is TRBV4-1 and J usage is TRBJ1-1; possibly TRBD1 for D (6 bases). From germline, CDR1 is MGHRA and CDR2 YSYEKL. Trimming removed 2 bases at V and 1 base at J, with 14 bases between. CDR3 length: 16 amino acids. CDR3 coding DNA: TGCGCCAGCAGCCAATTGTCCGGGACAAAGAACACTGAAGCTTTCTTT. As protein: CASSQLSGTKNTEAFF.

The chain uses TRBV27 and TRBJ2-1, with D maybe TRBD2 (7 bases). The CDR3 sequence is 14 residues long. From germline, CDR1 is MNHEY and CDR2 SMNVEV (reference sequence). Trimming took 5 bases from V and 4 from J, leaving 12 bases between them. DNA for the CDR3: TGTGCCAGCAGTGGGGGGGGGCCGTACAATGAGCAGTTCTTC. It translates to CASSGGGPYNEQFF.

The V and J genes are TRBV2 and TRBJ2-1; 9 nucleotides align to TRBD2. This CDR3 comprises 17 residues. V trimming: 4 bases; J trimming: 3 bases; junction bases outside the gene matches: 10. Germline CDR1 SNHLY, CDR2 FYNNEI. CDR3 bases: TGTGCCAGCAGTGTAGGCCAGCGGGAGGACTACTACAATGAGCAGTTCTTC. This codes for CASSVGQREDYYNEQFF.

CDR3 sequence reads: CASSIGLNYGYTF. The CDR3 region has the DNA TGTGCCAGTAGTATCGGACTCAACTATGGCTACACCTTC. This chain joins TRBV19 and TRBJ1-2; D is ambiguous. Germline V gives CDR1 LNHDA, CDR2 SQIVND (reference sequence). The CDR3 consists of 13 residues. Between the trimmed V and J ends, which lost 3 bases and 2 bases, there was a span of 7 bases.

CDR3 amino acids: CASSQVHRSSSYNEQFF. The CDR3, as DNA: TGCGCCAGCAGCCAAGTTCACAGATCAAGCTCCTACAATGAGCAGTTCTTC. This chain connects TRBV4-3 to TRBJ2-1; the D is unclear. The CDR3 is 17 amino acids. Germline loops: CDR1 LGHNA, CDR2 YSLEER. V lost 1 base and J lost 0, with 13 bases in between.

This clone was found a few times. The chain recombines TRBV20-1 with TRBJ2-7; TRBD1 might be the D (6 bases). CDR1 is DFQATT, CDR2 SNEGSKA, per germline (reference sequence). The CDR3 runs 11 residues. V was clipped by 3 bases and J by 5 bases, with 8 bases between them. The CDR3 bases are TGCAGTGCTAGTAGGGGGAACGAGCAGTACTTC. Translated, it gives CSASRGNEQYF.

In DNA form, the CDR3 reads TGTGCCAGCGGGACTAGCGCCAAGTCAGGGCAGTTCTTC. Protein sequence: CASGTSAKSGQFF. This chain links TRBV3-1 (or the pseudogene TRBV3-2) with TRBJ2-1; TRBD2 matches 10 bases. The J segment lost 12 bases and the V segment lost 8 bases, leaving 10 bases of the junction unmatched. The length of the CDR3 is 13 residues. CDR1 is LGHDT, CDR2 YNNKEL, per germline (reference sequence).

The chain joins TRBV10-2 to TRBJ2-7; 7 bases align to TRBD1. The CDR3 contains 15 residues. The V gene end was trimmed by 3 bases and the J gene end by 3 bases; junction bases not matched to a gene: 8. The germline V gene encodes CDR1 WSHSY and CDR2 SAAADI. In DNA form, the CDR3 reads TGCGCCAGCAGTGACGGGGACAGCCAGGGCTACGAGCAGTACTTC. Residues: CASSDGDSQGYEQYF.

The chain uses TRBV15 and TRBJ2-3; TRBD2 is a possible D gene (5 bases). The length of the CDR3 is 13 residues. Trimming shortened V by 1 base and J by 7 bases, and 9 bases separated the two germline ends. Germline V gene data show CDR1 as LNHNV and CDR2 as YYDKDF (reference sequence). This chain's CDR3 is CATSRGPGYTQYF. The CDR3 coding sequence is TGTGCCACCAGCAGAGGCCCGGGGTATACGCAGTATTTT.

J is TRBJ1-5 and V is TRBV15; D possibly corresponds to TRBD1 (5 bases). Deletions cut 0 bases from V and 5 bases from J, with 14 bases between. The length of the CDR3 is 16 residues. Germline V lookup: CDR1 LNHNV, CDR2 YYDKDF (reference sequence). CDR3 sequence (DNA): TGTGCCACCAGCAGAGAGGTTCGTCAGGGCTATCAGCCCCAGCATTTT. Protein sequence: CATSREVRQGYQPQHF.